The clone carrying this T cell receptor (beta chain) was found a few times. Its antigen is unidentified. The CDR3 runs to 16 residues. Germline V CDR1 and CDR2: KGHSH, LQKENI. The V and J ends lost 3 bases and 3 bases, in that order; junction bases with no gene match: 9. This sample was included in a study of CD8 T cells in ankylosing spondylitis. Study findings and constraints: Blood from ankylosing spondylitis patients appeared to carry a characteristic roughly 8-variant TCR beta motif.

With molecular barcodes, quantitative 5'-RACE was used to make the TCR beta libraries. TCRdb processed the 5' RACE reads anew with MiXCR; each CDR3 protein has one entry. The sample includes about 460,000 distinct CDR3 sequences, 5.3% of them seen just once. The chain carries TRBV18 and TRBJ2-7, with TRBD1 matching 9 bases. The sample consisted of blood, either unsorted or a sorted T cell fraction (not recorded which). The TCR sequence derives from a male donor with ankylosing spondylitis. In DNA, the CDR3 is TGTGCCAGCTCACCCGAGACAGGGGGAACGGGCTACGAGCAGTACTTC. Its translation: CASSPETGGTGYEQYF.